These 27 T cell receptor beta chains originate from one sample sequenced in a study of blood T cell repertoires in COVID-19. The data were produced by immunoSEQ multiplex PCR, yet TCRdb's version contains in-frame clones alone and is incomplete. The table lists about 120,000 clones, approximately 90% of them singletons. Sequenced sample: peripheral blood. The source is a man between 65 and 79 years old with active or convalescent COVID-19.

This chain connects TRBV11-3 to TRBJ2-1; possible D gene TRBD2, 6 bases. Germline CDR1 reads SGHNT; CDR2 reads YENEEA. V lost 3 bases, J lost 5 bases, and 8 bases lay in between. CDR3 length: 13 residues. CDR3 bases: TGTGCCAGCAGCTTGGGAGGCCACAATGAGCAGTTCTTC. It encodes CASSLGGHNEQFF.

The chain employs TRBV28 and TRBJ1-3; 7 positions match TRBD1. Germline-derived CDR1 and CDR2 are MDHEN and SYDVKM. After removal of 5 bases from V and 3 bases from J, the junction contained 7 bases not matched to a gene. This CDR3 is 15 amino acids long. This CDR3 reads CASSPAGGSGNTIYF. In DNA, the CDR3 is TGTGCCAGCAGTCCCGCAGGGGGAAGTGGAAACACCATATATTTT.

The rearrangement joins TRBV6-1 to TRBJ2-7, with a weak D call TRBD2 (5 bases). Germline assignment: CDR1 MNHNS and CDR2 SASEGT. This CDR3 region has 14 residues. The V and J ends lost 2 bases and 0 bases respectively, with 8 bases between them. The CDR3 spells CASSEPSSSYEQYF. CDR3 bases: TGTGCCAGCAGTGAACCTAGCAGCTCCTACGAGCAGTACTTC.

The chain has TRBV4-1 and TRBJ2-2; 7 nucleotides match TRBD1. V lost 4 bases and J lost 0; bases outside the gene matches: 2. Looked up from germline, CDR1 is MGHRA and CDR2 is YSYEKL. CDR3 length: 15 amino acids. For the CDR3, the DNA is TGCGCCAGCAGCCCACAGGGGACGAACACCGGGGAGCTGTTTTTT. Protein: CASSPQGTNTGELFF.

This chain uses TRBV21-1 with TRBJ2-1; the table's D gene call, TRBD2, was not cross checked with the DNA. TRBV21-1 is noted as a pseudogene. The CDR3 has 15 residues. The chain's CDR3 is CASSKGLAGGSEQFF. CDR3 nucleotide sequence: TGTGCCAGCAGCAAGGGACTAGCGGGAGGGAGTGAGCAGTTCTTC.

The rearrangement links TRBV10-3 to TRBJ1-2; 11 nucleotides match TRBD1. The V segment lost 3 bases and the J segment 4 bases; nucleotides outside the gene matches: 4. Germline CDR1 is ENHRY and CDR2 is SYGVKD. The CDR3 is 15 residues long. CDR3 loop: CAISEWGTGGYGYTF. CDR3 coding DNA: TGTGCCATCAGTGAATGGGGGACAGGGGGCTATGGCTACACCTTC.

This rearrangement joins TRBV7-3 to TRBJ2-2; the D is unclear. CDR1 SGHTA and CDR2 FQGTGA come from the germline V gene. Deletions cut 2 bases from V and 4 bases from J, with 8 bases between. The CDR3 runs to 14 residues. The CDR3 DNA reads TGTGCCAGCAGCTTAGGGCATTCCACCGGGGAGCTGTTTTTT. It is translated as CASSLGHSTGELFF.

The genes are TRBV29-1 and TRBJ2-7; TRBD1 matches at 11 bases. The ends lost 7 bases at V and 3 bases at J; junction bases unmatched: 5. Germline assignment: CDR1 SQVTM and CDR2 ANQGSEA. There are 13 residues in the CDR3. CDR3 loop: CSAGTGGNYEQYF. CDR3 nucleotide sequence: TGCAGCGCTGGGACAGGGGGAAACTACGAGCAGTACTTC.

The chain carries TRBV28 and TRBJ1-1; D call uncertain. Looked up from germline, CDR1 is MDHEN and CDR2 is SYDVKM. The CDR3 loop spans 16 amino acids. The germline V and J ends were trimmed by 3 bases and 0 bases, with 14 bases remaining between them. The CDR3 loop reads CASSFGLHTMNTEAFF. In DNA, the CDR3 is TGTGCCAGCAGTTTCGGGTTGCACACGATGAACACTGAAGCTTTCTTT.

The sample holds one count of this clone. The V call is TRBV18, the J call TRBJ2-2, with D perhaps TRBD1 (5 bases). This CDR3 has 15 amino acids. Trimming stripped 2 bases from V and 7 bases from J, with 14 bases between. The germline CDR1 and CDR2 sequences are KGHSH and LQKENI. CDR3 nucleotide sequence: TGTGCCAGCTCACCAATGGACATGGTCGGCGGGGAGCTGTTTTTT. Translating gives CASSPMDMVGGELFF.

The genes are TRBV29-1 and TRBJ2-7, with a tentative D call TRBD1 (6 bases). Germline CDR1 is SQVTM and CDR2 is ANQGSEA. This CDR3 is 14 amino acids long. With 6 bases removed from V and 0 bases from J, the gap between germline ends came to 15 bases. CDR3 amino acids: CSVRTGTLSYEQYF. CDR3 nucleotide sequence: TGCAGCGTCCGAACTGGGACACTCTCCTACGAGCAGTACTTC.

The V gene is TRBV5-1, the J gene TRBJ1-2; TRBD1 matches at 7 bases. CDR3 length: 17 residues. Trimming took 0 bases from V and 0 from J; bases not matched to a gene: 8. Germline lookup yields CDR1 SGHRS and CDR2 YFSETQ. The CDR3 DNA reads TGCGCCAGCAGCTTGGAAGGGGGCCGCCTCCCTAACTATGGCTACACCTTC. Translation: CASSLEGGRLPNYGYTF.

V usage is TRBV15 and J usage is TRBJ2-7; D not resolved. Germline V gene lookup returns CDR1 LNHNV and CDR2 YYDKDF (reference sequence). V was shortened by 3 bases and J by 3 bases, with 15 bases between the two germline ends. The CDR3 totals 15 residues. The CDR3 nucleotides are TGTGCCACCAGCAGGCGACTCCGAGGATTCTACGAGCAGTACTTC. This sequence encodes CATSRRLRGFYEQYF. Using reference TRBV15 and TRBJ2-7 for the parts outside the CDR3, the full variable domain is DAMVIQNPRYQVTQFGKPVTLSCSQTLNHNVMYWYQQKSSQAPKLLFHYYDKDFNNEADTPDNFQSRRPNTSFCFLDIRSPGLGDTAMYLCATSRRLRGFYEQYFGPGTRLTVT.

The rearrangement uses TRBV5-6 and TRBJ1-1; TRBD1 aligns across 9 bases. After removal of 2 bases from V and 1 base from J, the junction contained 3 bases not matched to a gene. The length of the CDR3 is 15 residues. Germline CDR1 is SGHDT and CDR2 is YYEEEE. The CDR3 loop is CASSFGDRANTEAFF. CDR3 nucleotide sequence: TGTGCCAGCAGCTTCGGGGACAGGGCGAACACTGAAGCTTTCTTT.

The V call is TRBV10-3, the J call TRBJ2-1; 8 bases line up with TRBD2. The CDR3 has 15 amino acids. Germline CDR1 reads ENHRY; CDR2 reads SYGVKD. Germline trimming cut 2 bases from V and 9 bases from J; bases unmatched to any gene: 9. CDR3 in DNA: TGTGCCATCAGTGAGACTAGCGGCTTTTCCGGTGAGCAGTTCTTC. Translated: CAISETSGFSGEQFF.

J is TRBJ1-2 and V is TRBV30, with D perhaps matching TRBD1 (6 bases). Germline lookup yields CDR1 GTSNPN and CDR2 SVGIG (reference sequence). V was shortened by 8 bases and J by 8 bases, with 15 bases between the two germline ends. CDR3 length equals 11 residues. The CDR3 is CAGGHGGGYTF. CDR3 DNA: TGTGCCGGGGGGCATGGAGGGGGCTACACCTTC.

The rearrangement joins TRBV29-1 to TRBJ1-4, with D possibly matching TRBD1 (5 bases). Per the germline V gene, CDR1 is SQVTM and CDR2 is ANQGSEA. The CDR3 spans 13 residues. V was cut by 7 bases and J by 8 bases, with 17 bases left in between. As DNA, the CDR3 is TGCAGCGCCCAGGAGGGGCAGGGAGAAAAACTGTTTTTT. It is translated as CSAQEGQGEKLFF. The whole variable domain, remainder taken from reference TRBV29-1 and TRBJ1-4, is SAVISQKPSRDICQRGTSLTIQCQVDSQVTMMFWYRQQPGQSLTLIATANQGSEATYESGFVIDKFPISRPNLTFSTLTVSNMSPEDSSIYLCSAQEGQGEKLFFGSGTQLSVL.

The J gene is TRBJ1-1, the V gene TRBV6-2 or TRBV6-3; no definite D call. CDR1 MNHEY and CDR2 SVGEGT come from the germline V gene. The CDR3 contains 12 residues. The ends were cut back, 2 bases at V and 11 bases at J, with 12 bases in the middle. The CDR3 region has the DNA TGTGCCAGCAGTTACCAACGACTCAATGCTTTCTTT. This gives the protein CASSYQRLNAFF.

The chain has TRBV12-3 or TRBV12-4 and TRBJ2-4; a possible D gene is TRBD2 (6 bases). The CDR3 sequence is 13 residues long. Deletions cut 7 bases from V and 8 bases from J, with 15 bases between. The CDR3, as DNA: TGTGCCAGCAATAAGGCGGGGTCCGACATTCAGTACTTC. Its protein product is CASNKAGSDIQYF.

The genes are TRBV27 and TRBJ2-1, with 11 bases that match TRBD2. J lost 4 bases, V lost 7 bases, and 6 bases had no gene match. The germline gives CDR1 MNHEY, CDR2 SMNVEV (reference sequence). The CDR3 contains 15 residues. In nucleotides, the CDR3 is TGTGCCAGCATCCGGAGGACTAGCGGGTACAATGAGCAGTTCTTC. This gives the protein CASIRRTSGYNEQFF.

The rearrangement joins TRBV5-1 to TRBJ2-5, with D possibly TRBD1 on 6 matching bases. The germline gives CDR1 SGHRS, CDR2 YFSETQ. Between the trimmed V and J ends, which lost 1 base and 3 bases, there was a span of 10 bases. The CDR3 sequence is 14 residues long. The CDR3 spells CASSLWTAEETQYF. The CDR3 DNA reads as TGCGCCAGCAGCTTGTGGACAGCCGAAGAGACCCAGTACTTC.

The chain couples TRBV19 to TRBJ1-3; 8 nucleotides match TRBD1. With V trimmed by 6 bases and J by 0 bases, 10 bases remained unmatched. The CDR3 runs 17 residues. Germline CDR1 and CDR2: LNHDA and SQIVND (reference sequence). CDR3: CASSTPGQGHSGNTIYF. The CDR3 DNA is TGTGCCAGTAGCACACCCGGACAGGGCCACTCTGGAAACACCATATATTTT.

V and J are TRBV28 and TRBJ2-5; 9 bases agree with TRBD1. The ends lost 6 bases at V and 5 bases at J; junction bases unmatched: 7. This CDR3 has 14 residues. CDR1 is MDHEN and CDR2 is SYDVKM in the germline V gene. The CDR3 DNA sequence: TGTGCCAGCAGCGAAAAACAGGGGGCTGAGACCCAGTACTTC. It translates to CASSEKQGAETQYF.

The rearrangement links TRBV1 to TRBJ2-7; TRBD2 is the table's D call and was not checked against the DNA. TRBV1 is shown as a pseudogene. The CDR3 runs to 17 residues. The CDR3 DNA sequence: TGCACCAGCAGCCAAGATTATGATACTAGCGGGAGTAGGGTGCAGTACTTC. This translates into CTSSQDYDTSGSRVQYF.

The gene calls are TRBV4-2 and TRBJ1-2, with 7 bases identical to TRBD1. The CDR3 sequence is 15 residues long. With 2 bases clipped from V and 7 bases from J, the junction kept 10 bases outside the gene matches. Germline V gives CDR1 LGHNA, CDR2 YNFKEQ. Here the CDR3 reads CASSQFATGFFGYTF. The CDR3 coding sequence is TGTGCCAGCAGCCAATTCGCGACAGGGTTTTTTGGCTACACCTTC.

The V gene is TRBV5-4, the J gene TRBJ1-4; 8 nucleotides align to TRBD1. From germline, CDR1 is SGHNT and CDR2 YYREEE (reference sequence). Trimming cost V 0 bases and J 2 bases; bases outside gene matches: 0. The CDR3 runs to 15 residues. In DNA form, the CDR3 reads TGTGCCAGCAGCTTGGGACAGGGGACTAATGAAAAACTGTTTTTT. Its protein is CASSLGQGTNEKLFF.

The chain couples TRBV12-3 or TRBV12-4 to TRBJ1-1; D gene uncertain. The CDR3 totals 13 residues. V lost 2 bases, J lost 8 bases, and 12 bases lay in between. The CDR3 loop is CASSLNLRAEAFF. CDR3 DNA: TGTGCCAGCAGTTTAAATCTGAGGGCAGAAGCTTTCTTT.